This record concerns one T cell receptor beta chain sequence. No antigen is known for it. Per-base quality was not reported, and no clone a single base away is much larger than it. Relative to germline, V is missing 4 bases and J is missing 4 bases, with 11 bases of the junction outside any gene match. Counted from cysteine to phenylalanine, this CDR3 has 17 amino acids. Only the CDR3 region is kept as DNA, spanning 51 bases read in frame from base 1. From a lookup of the germline V gene, CDR1 and CDR2 are KGHDR and SFDVKD. TCRbeta CDR3 regions were amplified from genomic DNA by means of the immunoSEQ Assay, a bias-controlled multiplex PCR. The study's processing was this. Nucleated cell counts per sample were estimated from amplification of reference gene primers within the assay. To quantify the absolute abundance of each unique TCRbeta CDR3 rearrangement, sequence reads were collapsed and filtered. For each sample, productive Simpson clonality was calculated as the square root of Simpson's diversity index across productive rearrangements. TCRdb obtained this table from immuneACCESS and retained in-frame rearrangements with V and J assigned. These tables miss some clones; where compared with another copy, unresolved V genes account for less than half of the shortfall, and the remainder is unexplained. D and trimming were read from the DNA, whereas the V and J calls and clone size are those reported in that table. The sample profile shows around 300,000 clones; 88% of them were found once. The ten largest clonotypes hold about 3% of the sample.

Enrolling through a virtual design, the prospective study's participants ranged in age from roughly 18 to 90 years and lived across roughly 23 United States geographic areas. To assign participants to cohorts, the prospective study relied on clinical history that participants themselves reported in a screening survey and a study questionnaire. ImmuneRACE Cohort 3 recovered participants were defined by two consecutive negative NP/OP PCR tests, healthcare professional clearance, or symptom resolution. Each participant in the prospective study had whole blood, serum and a nasopharyngeal or oropharyngeal swab collected by mobile phlebotomists. Prospective study participants could optionally give additional blood draws and questionnaires over an approximately two-month period. Blood samples from the prospective study were shipped frozen or at room temperature prior to DNA extraction. The sample is drawn from a study of blood T cell repertoires in COVID-19 (dated by TCRdb to 2020 to 2022). Looking at the study overall: Samples from collaborators originated in the United States, Italy and Spain and spanned both the acute and convalescent phases of COVID-19. The prospective study material was composed of cDNA or gDNA derived from T cells, B-cell-depleted T cells, or PBMCs. Deeply sampled blood TCRbeta repertoires from subjects exposed to, actively infected with, or recovered from COVID-19 were included in the dataset. The repertoires were released in a freely available public database meant as a resource for research on the immune response to SARS-CoV-2. The samples were drawn from two sources: the first 160 participants of the ongoing ImmuneRACE study, and some 1,300 subjects contributed by 6 global collaborators. A de-identified subject ID, COVID-19 status, age in years and sex were almost always included in the sample metadata. Where available, HLA class I and class II types were obtained from metadata supplied by the sample provider rather than from assay-based typing.

Study-wide conclusions, independent of this receptor: The quantity of clinical and demographic metadata differed by source and by participant and was supplied without curation.

The chain is encoded by TRBV24-1 joined to TRBJ2-2; TRBD1 fits 7 bases in the junction. The TCR sequence derives from a woman aged 50 to 60 who had recovered from COVID-19. Source material: PBMCs or T cells enriched from blood (not recorded which). The CDR3 protein: CATSDLEGGGSTGELFF. The DNA sequence is as follows: TGTGCCACCAGTGACCTGGAAGGGGGCGGTAGCACCGGGGAGCTGTTTTTT.